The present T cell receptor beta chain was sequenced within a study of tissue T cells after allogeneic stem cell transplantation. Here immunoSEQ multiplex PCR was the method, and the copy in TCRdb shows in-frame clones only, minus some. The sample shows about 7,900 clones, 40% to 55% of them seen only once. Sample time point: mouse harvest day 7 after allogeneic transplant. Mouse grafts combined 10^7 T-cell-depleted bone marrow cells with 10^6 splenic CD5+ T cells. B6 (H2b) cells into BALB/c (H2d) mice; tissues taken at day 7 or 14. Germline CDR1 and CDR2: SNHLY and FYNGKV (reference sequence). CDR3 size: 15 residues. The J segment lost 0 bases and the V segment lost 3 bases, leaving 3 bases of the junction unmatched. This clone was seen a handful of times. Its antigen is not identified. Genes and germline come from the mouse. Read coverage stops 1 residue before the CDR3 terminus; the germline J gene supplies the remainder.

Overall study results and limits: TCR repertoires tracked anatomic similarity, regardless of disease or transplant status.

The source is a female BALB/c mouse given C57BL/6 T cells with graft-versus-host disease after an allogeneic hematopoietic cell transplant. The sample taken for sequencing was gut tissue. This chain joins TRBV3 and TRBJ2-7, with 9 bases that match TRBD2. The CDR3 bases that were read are TGTGCCAGCAGCTTCGGACTGGGGAGCTCCTATGAACAGTAC. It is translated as CASSFGLGSSYEQY. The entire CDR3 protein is CASSFGLGSSYEQYF.